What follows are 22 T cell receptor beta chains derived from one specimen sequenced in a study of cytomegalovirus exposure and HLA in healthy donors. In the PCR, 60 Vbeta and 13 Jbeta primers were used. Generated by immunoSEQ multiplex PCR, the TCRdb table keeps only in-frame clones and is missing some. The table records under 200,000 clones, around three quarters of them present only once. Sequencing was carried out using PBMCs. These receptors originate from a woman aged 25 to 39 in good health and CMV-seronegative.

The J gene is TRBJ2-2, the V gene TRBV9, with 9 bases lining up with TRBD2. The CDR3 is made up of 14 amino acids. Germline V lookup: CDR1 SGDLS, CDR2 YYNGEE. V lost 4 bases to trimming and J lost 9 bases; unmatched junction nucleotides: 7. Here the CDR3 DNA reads TGTGCCAGCAGCCAAAGCGGGAGGCTTCGGGAGCTGTTTTTT. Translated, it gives CASSQSGRLRELFF. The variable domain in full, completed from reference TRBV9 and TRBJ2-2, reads DSGVTQTPKHLITATGQRVTLRCSPRSGDLSVYWYQQSLDQGLQFLIQYYNGEERAKGNILERFSAQQFPDLHSELNLSSLELGDSALYFCASSQSGRLRELFFGEGSRLTVL.

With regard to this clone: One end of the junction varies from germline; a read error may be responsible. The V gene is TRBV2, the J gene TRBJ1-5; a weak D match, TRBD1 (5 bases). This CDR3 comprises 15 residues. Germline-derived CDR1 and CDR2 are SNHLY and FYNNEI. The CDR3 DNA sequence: TGTGCCAGCAGTGAAGCGGGGCTCAGCAGTCAGCCCCAGCATTTT. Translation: CASSEAGLSSQPQHF.

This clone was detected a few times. The CDR3 DNA reads TGCGCCAGCAGCTTGGTGGGGGGGCAGTCCCAAGAGACCCAGTACTTC. Its translation is CASSLVGGQSQETQYF. V is TRBV5-1 and J is TRBJ2-5; a weak D match, TRBD2 (7 bases). The V gene lost 0 bases and the J gene lost 1 base, with 13 bases spanning the gap. Germline V lookup: CDR1 SGHRS, CDR2 YFSETQ. The CDR3 spans 16 residues.

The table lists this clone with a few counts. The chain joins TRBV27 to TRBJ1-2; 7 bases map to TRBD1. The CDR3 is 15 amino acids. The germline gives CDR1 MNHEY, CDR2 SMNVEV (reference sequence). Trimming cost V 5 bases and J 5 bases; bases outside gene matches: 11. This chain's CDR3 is CASSPRLGQDYGYTF. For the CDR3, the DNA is TGTGCCAGCAGTCCCCGCCTCGGACAGGATTATGGCTACACCTTC.

In nucleotides, the CDR3 is TGTGCCAGTAGCTTAACGGGAGTAACAGATACGCAGTATTTT. Translated: CASSLTGVTDTQYF. V gene TRBV19 combines with J gene TRBJ2-3; tentatively, D is TRBD2 (6 bases). The CDR3 has 14 amino acids. V dropped 6 bases and J dropped 3 bases, with 13 bases sitting between them. The V gene's germline CDR1 is LNHDA and CDR2 SQIVND (reference sequence). The full variable domain, its missing parts supplied by reference TRBV19 and TRBJ2-3, is DGGITQSPKYLFRKEGQNVTLSCEQNLNHDAMYWYRQDPGQGLRLIYYSQIVNDFQKGDIAEGYSVSREKKESFPLTVTSAQKNPTAFYLCASSLTGVTDTQYFGPGTRLTVL.

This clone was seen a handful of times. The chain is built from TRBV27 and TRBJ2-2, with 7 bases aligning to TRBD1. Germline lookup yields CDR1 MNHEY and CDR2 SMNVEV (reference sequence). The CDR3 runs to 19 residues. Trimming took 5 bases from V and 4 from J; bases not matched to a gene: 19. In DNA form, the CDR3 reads TGTGCCAGCAGTACACTCCCGGGACAGCCCCAACCACGCACCGGGGAGCTGTTTTTT. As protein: CASSTLPGQPQPRTGELFF.

This CDR3 is CASSIEHYSNQPQHF. Written as DNA, the CDR3 is TGTGCCAGCAGCATAGAACACTATAGCAATCAGCCCCAGCATTTT. The gene calls are TRBV4-2 and TRBJ1-5; D not resolved. The germline V and J ends were trimmed by 5 bases and 0 bases, with 11 bases remaining between them. Germline lookup yields CDR1 LGHNA and CDR2 YNFKEQ. The CDR3 loop spans 15 amino acids.

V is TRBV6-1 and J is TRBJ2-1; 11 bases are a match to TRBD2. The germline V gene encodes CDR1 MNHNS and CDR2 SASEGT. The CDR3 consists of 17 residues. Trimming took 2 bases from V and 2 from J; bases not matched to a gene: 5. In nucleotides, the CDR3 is TGTGCCAGCAGTGAAACGGGACTAGCGGACCCCTACAATGAGCAGTTCTTC. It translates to CASSETGLADPYNEQFF.

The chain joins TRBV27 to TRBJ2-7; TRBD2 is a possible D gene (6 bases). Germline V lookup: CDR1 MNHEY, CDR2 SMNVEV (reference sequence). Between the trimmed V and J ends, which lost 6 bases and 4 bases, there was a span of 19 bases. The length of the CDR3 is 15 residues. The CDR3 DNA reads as TGTGCCAGCAGAGACGAGCGGGCATGGGGGTACGAGCAGTACTTC. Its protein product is CASRDERAWGYEQYF.

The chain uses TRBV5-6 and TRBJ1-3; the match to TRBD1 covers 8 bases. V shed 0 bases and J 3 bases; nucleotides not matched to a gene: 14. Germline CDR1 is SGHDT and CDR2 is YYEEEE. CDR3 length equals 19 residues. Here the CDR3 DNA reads TGTGCCAGCAGCTTGGTCGCAGGGGGCCCAGGATCGTATGGAAACACCATATATTTT. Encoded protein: CASSLVAGGPGSYGNTIYF. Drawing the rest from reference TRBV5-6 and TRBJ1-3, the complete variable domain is DAGVTQSPTHLIKTRGQQVTLRCSPKSGHDTVSWYQQALGQGPQFIFQYYEEEERQRGNFPDRFSGHQFPNYSSELNVNALLLGDSALYLCASSLVAGGPGSYGNTIYFGEGSWLTVV.

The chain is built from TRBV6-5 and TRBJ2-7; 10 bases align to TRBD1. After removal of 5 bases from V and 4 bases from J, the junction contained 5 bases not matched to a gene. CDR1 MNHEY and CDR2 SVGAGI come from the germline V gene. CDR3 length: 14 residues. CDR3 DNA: TGTGCCAGCAGTGGGACAGGGGTTTCTTACGAGCAGTACTTC. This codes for CASSGTGVSYEQYF.

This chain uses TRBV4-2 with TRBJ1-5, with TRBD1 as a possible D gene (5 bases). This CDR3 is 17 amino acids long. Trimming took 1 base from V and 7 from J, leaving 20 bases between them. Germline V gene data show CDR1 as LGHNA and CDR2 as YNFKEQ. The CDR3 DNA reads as TGTGCCAGCAGCCAAGGTACAGGCGCGGGGGATGAGCAGCCCCAGCATTTT. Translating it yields CASSQGTGAGDEQPQHF.

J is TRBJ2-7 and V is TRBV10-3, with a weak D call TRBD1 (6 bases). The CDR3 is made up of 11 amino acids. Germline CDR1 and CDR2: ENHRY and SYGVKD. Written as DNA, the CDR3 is TGTGCATCACAGGGTTCCTACGAGCAGTACTTC. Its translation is CASQGSYEQYF.

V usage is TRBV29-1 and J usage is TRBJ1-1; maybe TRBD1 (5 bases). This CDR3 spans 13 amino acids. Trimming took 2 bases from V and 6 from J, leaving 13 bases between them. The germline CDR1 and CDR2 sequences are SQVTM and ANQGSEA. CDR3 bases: TGCAGCGTTGAAAGTCCCCAGGGCTCTGAAGCTTTCTTT. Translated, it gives CSVESPQGSEAFF.

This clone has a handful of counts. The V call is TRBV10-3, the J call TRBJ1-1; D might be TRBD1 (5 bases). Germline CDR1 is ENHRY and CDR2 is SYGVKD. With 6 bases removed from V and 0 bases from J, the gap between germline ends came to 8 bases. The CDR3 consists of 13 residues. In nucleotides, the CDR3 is TGTGCCATCAGACTGACAGTGAACACTGAAGCTTTCTTT. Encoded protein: CAIRLTVNTEAFF.

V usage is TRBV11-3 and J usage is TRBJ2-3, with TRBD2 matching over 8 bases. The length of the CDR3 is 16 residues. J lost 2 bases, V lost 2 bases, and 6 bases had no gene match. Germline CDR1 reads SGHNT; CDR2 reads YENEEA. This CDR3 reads CASSLFVSGATDTQYF. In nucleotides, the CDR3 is TGTGCCAGCAGCTTATTCGTTAGCGGGGCCACAGATACGCAGTATTTT.

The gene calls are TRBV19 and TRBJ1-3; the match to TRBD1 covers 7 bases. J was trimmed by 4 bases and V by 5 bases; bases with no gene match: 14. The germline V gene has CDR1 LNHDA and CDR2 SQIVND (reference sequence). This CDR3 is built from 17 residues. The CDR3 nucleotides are TGTGCCAGTAGTTGGCCCAGGGGGGCGATCCCGGGAAACACCATATATTTT. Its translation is CASSWPRGAIPGNTIYF.

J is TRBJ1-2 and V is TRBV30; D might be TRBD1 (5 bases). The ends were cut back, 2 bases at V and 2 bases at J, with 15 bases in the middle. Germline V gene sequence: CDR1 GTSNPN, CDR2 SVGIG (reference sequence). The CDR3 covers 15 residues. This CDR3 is CAWSRWGEGNYGYTF. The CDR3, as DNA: TGTGCCTGGAGTAGATGGGGCGAAGGAAACTATGGCTACACCTTC.

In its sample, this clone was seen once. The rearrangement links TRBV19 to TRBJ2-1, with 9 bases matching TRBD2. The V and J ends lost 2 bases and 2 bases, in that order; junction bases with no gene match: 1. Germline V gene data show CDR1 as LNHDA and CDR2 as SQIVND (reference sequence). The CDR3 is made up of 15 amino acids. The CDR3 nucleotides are TGTGCCAGTAGTATACAGCGGGGGGCCTACAATGAGCAGTTCTTC. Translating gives CASSIQRGAYNEQFF. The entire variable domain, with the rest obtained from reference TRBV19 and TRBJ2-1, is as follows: DGGITQSPKYLFRKEGQNVTLSCEQNLNHDAMYWYRQDPGQGLRLIYYSQIVNDFQKGDIAEGYSVSREKKESFPLTVTSAQKNPTAFYLCASSIQRGAYNEQFFGPGTRLTVL.

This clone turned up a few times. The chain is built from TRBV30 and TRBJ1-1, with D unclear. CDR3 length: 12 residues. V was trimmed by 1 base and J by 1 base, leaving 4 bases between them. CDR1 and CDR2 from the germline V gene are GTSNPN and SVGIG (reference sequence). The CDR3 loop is CAWSDRNTEAFF. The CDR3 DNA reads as TGTGCCTGGAGTGACAGGAACACTGAAGCTTTCTTT. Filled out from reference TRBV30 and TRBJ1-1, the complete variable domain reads SQTIHQWPATLVQPVGSPLSLECTVEGTSNPNLYWYRQAAGRGLQLLFYSVGIGQISSEVPQNLSASRPQDRQFILSSKKLLLSDSGFYLCAWSDRNTEAFFGQGTRLTVV.

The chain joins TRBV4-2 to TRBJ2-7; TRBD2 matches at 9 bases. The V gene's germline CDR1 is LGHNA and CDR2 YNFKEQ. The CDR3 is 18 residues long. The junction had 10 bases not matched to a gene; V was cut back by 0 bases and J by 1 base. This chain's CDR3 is CASSQDLAASGISYEQYF. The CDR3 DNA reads TGTGCCAGCAGCCAAGATTTAGCCGCTAGCGGGATTTCCTACGAGCAGTACTTC.

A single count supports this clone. In DNA form, the CDR3 reads TGTGCCAGCACCGACATAACCTCTCTAGCGGGGGGTACAGATACGCAGTATTTT. Amino acid sequence: CASTDITSLAGGTDTQYF. The V call is TRBV7-9, the J call TRBJ2-3; 11 bases are a match to TRBD2. Germline CDR1 and CDR2: SEHNR and FQNEAQ (reference sequence). This CDR3 spans 18 amino acids. The V segment lost 7 bases and the J segment 3 bases; nucleotides outside the gene matches: 15.